One TCR beta chain is described in this entry. The data stem from a study of shared clonotypes between healthy human individuals. Germline CDR1 reads LGHNT; CDR2 reads FRNRAP. The CDR3 sequence is 16 residues long. Trimming took 5 bases from V and 3 from J; bases not matched to a gene: 11. Assay used: immunoSEQ multiplex PCR; TCRdb lists only in-frame clones, some missing. The sample includes roughly 1,500,000 clones, roughly 98.5% seen only once; the top ten take 0.3% to 0.45%. Sample: naive CD4+ T cells sorted from blood. The subset: CD45RA+ positively selected. The chain couples TRBV12-5 to TRBJ2-5; 8 bases match TRBD1. This sequence originates from a man younger than 45 in good health. The CDR3 protein is CASGLTLGQGKETQYF. The CDR3 DNA sequence: TGTGCTAGTGGTCTAACCCTCGGACAGGGAAAAGAGACCCAGTACTTC. The whole variable domain, remainder taken from reference TRBV12-5 and TRBJ2-5, is DARVTQTPRHKVTEMGQEVTMRCQPILGHNTVFWYRQTMMQGLELLAYFRNRAPLDDSGMPKDRFSAEMPDATLATLKIQPSEPRDSAVYFCASGLTLGQGKETQYFGPGTRLLVL.